Listed here are 7 T cell receptor beta chains from one sample, sequenced in a study of post-analysis software for immune sequencing data. Overall study results and limits: TRBV5-6, TRBV5-1 and TRBV20-1 were among roughly five TRBV segments more frequent in patients than controls.

Prepared TCR beta cDNA libraries contained unique molecular identifiers. TCRdb analysed the PCR reads with MiXCR anew, one entry per CDR3 protein. The sample yields around 770,000 distinct CDR3 sequences, 35% to 55% seen once. The antigens of these receptors remain unknown. Sequencing used blood. Receptors originate from a girl under 18 with multiple sclerosis.

The rearrangement joins TRBV25-1 to TRBJ1-1, with 8 bases identical to TRBD1. In germline, CDR1 is MGHDK, CDR2 SYGVNS. J gave up 6 bases and V 3 bases, and 6 bases lay outside the gene matches. The length of the CDR3 is 14 residues. Written as DNA, the CDR3 is TGTGCCAGCAGTGAGGCCCAGGGGGCCTCTGAAGCTTTCTTT. Translating gives CASSEAQGASEAFF.

J is TRBJ1-1 and V is TRBV29-1; D is ambiguous. The V end was cut by 8 bases, the J end by 0 bases, with 13 bases between. CDR1 is SQVTM and CDR2 is ANQGSEA in the germline V gene. This CDR3 is 13 amino acids long. The chain's CDR3 is CSFGRVMNTEAFF. CDR3 DNA: TGCAGCTTTGGACGGGTCATGAACACTGAAGCTTTCTTT. The complete variable domain, with remaining parts taken from reference TRBV29-1 and TRBJ1-1, reads SAVISQKPSRDICQRGTSLTIQCQVDSQVTMMFWYRQQPGQSLTLIATANQGSEATYESGFVIDKFPISRPNLTFSTLTVSNMSPEDSSIYLCSFGRVMNTEAFFGQGTRLTVV.

V and J are TRBV5-1 and TRBJ2-5; the D is unclear. Germline V gene data show CDR1 as SGHRS and CDR2 as YFSETQ. Trimming left V 1 base short and J 5 bases short, with 9 bases between. This CDR3 spans 13 amino acids. DNA for the CDR3: TGCGCCAGCAGCTTGTCGGCCGAGGAGACCCAGTACTTC. Protein: CASSLSAEETQYF.

This chain uses TRBV5-1 with TRBJ2-3, with a tentative D call TRBD2 (5 bases). Germline V gene sequence: CDR1 SGHRS, CDR2 YFSETQ. Deletions cut 4 bases from V and 8 bases from J, with 17 bases between. The CDR3 loop spans 14 amino acids. CDR3 bases: TGCGCCAGCAGCCACCCCGGTTCGGCGGGTACGCAGTATTTT. This codes for CASSHPGSAGTQYF.

V usage is TRBV5-1 and J usage is TRBJ1-5; no firm D call. Trimming removed 7 bases at V and 0 bases at J, with 20 bases between. The CDR3 runs 17 residues. Germline values: CDR1 SGHRS, CDR2 YFSETQ. CDR3 DNA: TGCGCCAGCCCCAAGGCTCGGGAAGGCGATAGCAATCAGCCCCAGCATTTT. This gives the protein CASPKAREGDSNQPQHF.

The table lists this clonotype with a few counts. The V call is TRBV20-1, the J call TRBJ2-5; D is perhaps TRBD1 (5 bases). V gave up 5 bases and J gave up 2 bases, with 9 bases separating them. Germline CDR1 and CDR2: DFQATT and SNEGSKA (reference sequence). This CDR3 has 12 amino acids. This chain's CDR3 is CSAPDIQETQYF. The CDR3 DNA reads as TGCAGTGCTCCGGACATACAAGAGACCCAGTACTTC.

V usage is TRBV7-8 and J usage is TRBJ2-1, with 8 bases fitting TRBD2. The CDR3 extends over 16 amino acids. CDR1 SGHVS and CDR2 FQNEAQ come from the germline V gene. V lost 4 bases to trimming and J lost 0 bases; unmatched junction nucleotides: 5. This chain's CDR3 is CASSSGLAPSYNEQFF. For the CDR3, the DNA is TGTGCCAGCAGCTCTGGACTAGCACCCTCCTACAATGAGCAGTTCTTC.